These T cell receptor beta chains were read from a single sample in a study of blood T cell repertoires in COVID-19. TCRdb's copy holds only in-frame clones and misses some; the assay was immunoSEQ multiplex PCR. Among some 170,000 clones listed, 81% were seen once. The sequenced sample was peripheral blood. These receptors were obtained from a man in his sixties with active or convalescent COVID-19. Both conserved end residues are part of each CDR3. A D gene is named only where the DNA matches it firmly. Clone size is given for some rows only: seen once, a few or many times, or a class if the clone is expanded.

clone size | J gene | V gene | D gene | CDR3 protein | CDR3 DNA
NA | TRBJ1-1 | TRBV10-2 | NA | CATQRGNTEAFF | TGCGCCACCCAGAGAGGGAACACTGAAGCTTTCTTT
NA | TRBJ2-3 | TRBV11-2 | TRBD2 | CASSHWEGQRDTQYF | TGTGCCAGCAGCCACTGGGAGGGCCAGAGAGATACGCAGTATTTT
few | TRBJ2-2 | TRBV4-1 | NA | CASSVEAGELFF | TGCGCCAGCAGCGTAGAGGCCGGGGAGCTGTTTTTT
NA | TRBJ2-7 | TRBV5-4 | TRBD1 | CASRQGNAYEQYF | TGTGCCAGCAGACAGGGGAACGCCTACGAGCAGTACTTC
NA | TRBJ1-2 | TRBV7-9 | NA | CASSLRDINYGYTF | TGTGCCAGCAGCTTGCGGGATATTAACTATGGCTACACCTTC
NA | TRBJ1-4 | TRBV5-1 | TRBD1 | CASSPGQGLANEKLFF | TGCGCCAGCAGCCCGGGACAGGGGTTGGCTAATGAAAAACTGTTTTTT
NA | TRBJ2-2 | TRBV15 | NA | CATSRWGGAAGELFF | TGTGCCACCAGCAGGTGGGGGGGCGCGGCCGGGGAGCTGTTTTTT
NA | TRBJ2-1 | TRBV6-1 | TRBD2 | CASSEIGTSPYNEQFF | TGTGCCAGCAGTGAAATCGGGACTAGTCCCTACAATGAGCAGTTCTTC
NA | TRBJ2-7 | TRBV9 | TRBD1 | CASSARQGDREQYF | TGTGCCAGCAGCGCCCGACAGGGAGACCGCGAGCAGTACTTC
NA | TRBJ2-7 | TRBV12-3/TRBV12-4 | NA | CASSAGSHYEQYF | TGTGCCAGCAGCGCCGGGTCCCACTACGAGCAGTACTTC
NA | TRBJ2-1 | TRBV9 | NA | CASSERATYNEQFF | TGTGCCAGCAGCGAGCGTGCAACCTACAATGAGCAGTTCTTC
NA | TRBJ1-2 | TRBV10-3 | TRBD1 | CAISESGQSYGYTF | TGTGCCATCAGTGAGTCGGGACAGAGCTATGGCTACACCTTC
NA | TRBJ2-7 | TRBV7-2 | TRBD1 | CASSLAVGGPTSTYEQYF | TGTGCCAGCAGCTTAGCGGTAGGGGGCCCAACATCAACCTACGAGCAGTACTTC
few | TRBJ2-2 | TRBV6-5 | TRBD1 | CASSYRGPGGELFF | TGTGCCAGCAGTTACAGGGGGCCGGGCGGGGAGCTGTTTTTT
NA | TRBJ1-4 | TRBV19 | TRBD1 | CASSPQGKGEKLFF | TGTGCCAGTAGTCCACAGGGGAAGGGTGAAAAACTGTTTTTT
NA | TRBJ2-1 | TRBV3-1/TRBV3-2 | TRBD2 | CASSNKLAGAGYEQFF | TGTGCCAGCAGCAACAAACTAGCGGGTGCGGGCTATGAGCAGTTCTTC
once | TRBJ1-3 | TRBV15 | NA | CATREGRSGNTIYF | TGTGCCACCAGGGAGGGTAGGTCTGGAAACACCATATATTTT
NA | TRBJ1-1 | TRBV2 | TRBD1 | CASSEIGGGWAEAFF | TGTGCCAGCAGTGAAATAGGAGGGGGCTGGGCTGAAGCTTTCTTT
NA | TRBJ1-2 | TRBV18 | NA | CASSPRTGPTDYGYTF | TGTGCCAGCTCACCACGTACAGGGCCCACGGACTATGGCTACACCTTC
NA | TRBJ1-1 | TRBV4-1 | TRBD1 | CASSQPTGEIEAFF | TGCGCCAGCAGCCAACCTACAGGGGAAATTGAAGCTTTCTTT
NA | TRBJ1-4 | TRBV5-1 | NA | CASSIRQSDEKLFF | TGCGCCAGCAGCATAAGACAGTCCGATGAAAAACTGTTTTTT
NA | TRBJ2-2 | TRBV6-5 | NA | CASSYWEANTGELFF | TGTGCCAGCAGTTACTGGGAGGCGAACACCGGGGAGCTGTTTTTT
NA | TRBJ2-7 | TRBV2 | NA | CASSSSEQLLDEQYF | TGTGCCAGCAGCTCTTCGGAACAGCTTTTAGACGAGCAGTACTTC
NA | TRBJ2-2 | TRBV29-1 | TRBD2 | CSAGTSGTGELFF | TGCAGCGCGGGGACTAGCGGGACCGGGGAGCTGTTTTTT
NA | TRBJ2-7 | TRBV4-1 | TRBD2 | CASSRGLELSYEQYF | TGCGCCAGCAGCCGGGGACTAGAGCTTTCCTACGAGCAGTACTTC
NA | TRBJ1-5 | TRBV7-4 | TRBD1 | CASSAGQPGHQPQHF | TGTGCCAGCAGCGCGGGACAGCCAGGGCATCAGCCCCAGCATTTT